This entry concerns a single T cell receptor beta chain. As yet, its antigen is unknown. These data are taken from a study of cytomegalovirus exposure and HLA in healthy donors. Regarding the study as a whole: Analysis performed later showed TCR beta chains linked to HLA being more clonally expanded than equally common others. Most TCR beta V segments were productive about 90% or about 30% of the time in an earlier analysis. The classifier, whose performance was assessed in both the original and validation cohorts, reportedly diagnosed cytomegalovirus status with high specificity and sensitivity. Later genetic work tied a missense DCLRE1C variant to beta-chain V and J trimming.

PCR involved 60 Vbeta and 13 Jbeta primers. Generated by immunoSEQ multiplex PCR, the TCRdb table keeps only in-frame clones and is missing some. The profile shows over 100,000 clones, roughly 70% of them singletons. Germline assignment: CDR1 SNHLY and CDR2 FYNNEI. Trimming pared 1 base from V and 5 bases from J, leaving 8 bases between. There are 13 residues in the CDR3. The chain joins TRBV2 to TRBJ2-5; the D is unclear. The source of this sequence is a woman between 65 and 79 years old in good health and CMV-seropositive. Sequenced sample: PBMCs. CDR3 coding DNA: TGTGCCAGCAGTGAAGGGGCCTCTGAGACCCAGTACTTC. It specifies CASSEGASETQYF. The full variable domain, rest sourced from reference TRBV2 and TRBJ2-5, is EPEVTQTPSHQVTQMGQEVILRCVPISNHLYFYWYRQILGQKVEFLVSFYNNEISEKSEIFDDQFSVERPDGSNFTLKIRSTKLEDSAMYFCASSEGASETQYFGPGTRLLVL.